The entry below gives a single T cell receptor beta chain sequence along with its context. Multiplex touch-down PCR with TRB-A/B primers amplified rearranged V-D-J TRB sequences. One entry per CDR3 protein, called by TCRdb with MiXCR from the multiplex PCR reads. The data hold about 11,000 distinct CDR3 sequences, with under 55% observed a single time. Germline CDR1 and CDR2: SGHTA and FQGTGA. V shed 4 bases and J shed 5 bases, with 8 bases lying between them. The CDR3 is made up of 12 amino acids. This entry comes from a study of T cell repertoires in aging, cancer and after chemotherapy. Background on the study: Some 10 million TCR reads were in the whole dataset.

Amplification of TCR beta used genomic DNA extracted from peripheral blood. This receptor was obtained from a human donor in good health. Input material: blood. The chain employs TRBV7-3 and TRBJ2-5; D not resolved. CDR3 DNA sequence: TGTGCCAGCAGCTCAACAAAGGAGACCCAGTACTTC. Its protein is CASSSTKETQYF.